These 16 T cell receptor beta chains share one sample of origin, sequenced in a study of brain T cells in children with intractable seizures. Specified time point: blood from clinic visit 5 months post-surgery; TSC patient then seizure free. Profiling relied on immunoSEQ multiplex PCR, and the TCRdb table lists in-frame clones only, not all of them. The sample gives a few hundred thousand clones, 93% of which show up once; roughly 6% is in the top ten. The sequencing used peripheral blood, collected roughly 5 months after surgery. The receptors originated from a boy under two years old with tuberous sclerosis and intractable seizures.

The gene calls are TRBV28 and TRBJ2-7; D not certain. The CDR3 runs to 15 residues. Per the germline V gene, CDR1 is MDHEN and CDR2 is SYDVKM. Deletions cut 2 bases from V and 2 bases from J, with 13 bases between. The DNA of the CDR3 is TGTGCCAGCAGTTTACAAACACGTGGACCCTACGAGCAGTACTTC. It translates to CASSLQTRGPYEQYF.

The chain uses TRBV19 and TRBJ1-6, with 11 bases matching TRBD1. CDR1 is LNHDA and CDR2 is SQIVND in the germline V gene (reference sequence). This CDR3 is built from 17 residues. J lost 7 bases, V lost 3 bases, and 8 bases had no gene match. Here the CDR3 DNA reads TGTGCCAGTAGTATTCGGGACAGGGGGGCCTTCAATTCACCCCTCCACTTT. Protein: CASSIRDRGAFNSPLHF. The full variable domain, rest sourced from reference TRBV19 and TRBJ1-6, is DGGITQSPKYLFRKEGQNVTLSCEQNLNHDAMYWYRQDPGQGLRLIYYSQIVNDFQKGDIAEGYSVSREKKESFPLTVTSAQKNPTAFYLCASSIRDRGAFNSPLHFGNGTRLTVT.

This chain connects TRBV5-4 to TRBJ2-7, with D uncertain. The CDR3 loop spans 14 amino acids. Germline CDR1 reads SGHNT; CDR2 reads YYREEE (reference sequence). Trimming cost V 4 bases and J 0 bases, with 11 bases left between them. The CDR3 loop is CASSPKGFSYEQYF. DNA of the CDR3: TGTGCCAGCAGCCCCAAGGGATTCTCCTACGAGCAGTACTTC.

The chain recombines TRBV18 with TRBJ1-5; TRBD1 aligns across 8 bases. The CDR3 has 18 residues. Germline-derived CDR1 and CDR2 are KGHSH and LQKENI. The ends lost 3 bases at V and 4 bases at J; junction bases unmatched: 14. CDR3: CASSPYHIEQGANQPQHF. As DNA, the CDR3 is TGTGCCAGCTCACCCTATCATATAGAGCAGGGGGCAAATCAGCCCCAGCATTTT. Using reference TRBV18 and TRBJ1-5 for the parts outside the CDR3, the full variable domain is NAGVMQNPRHLVRRRGQEARLRCSPMKGHSHVYWYRQLPEEGLKFMVYLQKENIIDESGMPKERFSAEFPKEGPSILRIQQVVRGDSAAYFCASSPYHIEQGANQPQHFGDGTRLSIL.

The gene calls are TRBV27 and TRBJ2-4; D tentatively reads TRBD1 or TRBD2 (5 bases each). Germline assignment: CDR1 MNHEY and CDR2 SMNVEV (reference sequence). CDR3 size: 14 residues. The V end lost 5 bases, the J end lost 0 bases, and 8 bases lay between the germline ends. CDR3 sequence (DNA): TGTGCCAGCAGTGTTGGGACAGCCAAAAACATTCAGTACTTC. Translation: CASSVGTAKNIQYF.

The V and J genes are TRBV24-1 and TRBJ1-2; 12 nucleotides line up with TRBD1. V gave up 1 base and J gave up 4 bases; unmatched junction bases: 15. The V gene's germline CDR1 is KGHDR and CDR2 SFDVKD. There are 20 residues in the CDR3. CDR3 sequence reads: CATSDFGTRDRGQQSYGYTF. For the CDR3, the DNA is TGTGCCACCAGTGATTTTGGTACCCGGGACAGGGGGCAACAGAGCTATGGCTACACCTTC.

The chain links TRBV7-9 to TRBJ2-7; D remains unclear. The germline V and J ends were trimmed by 4 bases and 3 bases, with 4 bases remaining between them. The V gene's germline CDR1 is SEHNR and CDR2 FQNEAQ (reference sequence). This CDR3 contains 11 residues. The CDR3 DNA reads as TGTGCCAGCAGCTATGACTACGAGCAGTACTTC. Its protein product is CASSYDYEQYF. Full variable domain (missing parts from reference TRBV7-9 and TRBJ2-7): DTGVSQNPRHKITKRGQNVTFRCDPISEHNRLYWYRQTLGQGPEFLTYFQNEAQLEKSRLLSDRFSAERPKGSFSTLEIQRTEQGDSAMYLCASSYDYEQYFGPGTRLTVT.

The chain is built from TRBV30 and TRBJ2-3, with D unresolved. V lost 2 bases and J 3 bases, leaving 9 bases between the germline ends. This CDR3 has 13 residues. Germline V lookup: CDR1 GTSNPN, CDR2 SVGIG (reference sequence). The CDR3: CAWSNFGTDTQYF. The CDR3 DNA sequence: TGTGCCTGGAGTAATTTTGGAACAGATACGCAGTATTTT.

By share of the sample, this clone is medium-sized. V usage is TRBV7-3 and J usage is TRBJ2-2; 7 bases map to TRBD2. The CDR3 loop spans 17 amino acids. Germline assignment: CDR1 SGHTA and CDR2 FQGTGA. Trimming removed 0 bases from V and 8 bases from J; junction bases left unmatched: 12. The CDR3 sequence: CASSLTKGAGDSGELFF. CDR3 bases: TGTGCCAGCAGCTTAACGAAGGGCGCGGGAGATTCTGGGGAGCTGTTTTTT.

The chain carries TRBV6-5 and TRBJ2-6; D may be TRBD2 (5 bases). This CDR3 has 16 amino acids. Trimming pared 2 bases from V and 3 bases from J, leaving 11 bases between. CDR1 and CDR2 from the germline V gene are MNHEY and SVGAGI. The CDR3: CASSYGGAGGANVLTF. CDR3 in DNA: TGTGCCAGCAGTTACGGAGGAGCTGGTGGGGCCAACGTCCTGACTTTC.

V is TRBV2 and J is TRBJ1-4, with D hard to call. V gave up 7 bases and J gave up 0 bases, with 6 bases separating them. From germline, CDR1 is SNHLY and CDR2 FYNNEI. This CDR3 comprises 13 residues. This chain's CDR3 is CASKRATNEKLFF. The CDR3 DNA reads as TGTGCCAGCAAAAGGGCAACTAATGAAAAACTGTTTTTT.

This clone came up a few times. V and J are TRBV7-9 and TRBJ1-1; D is uncertain. The V gene's germline CDR1 is SEHNR and CDR2 FQNEAQ (reference sequence). The CDR3 consists of 14 residues. V lost 5 bases and J 0 bases, leaving 10 bases between the germline ends. CDR3 sequence: CASSPRRVNTEAFF. DNA for the CDR3: TGTGCCAGCAGCCCAAGGAGAGTGAACACTGAAGCTTTCTTT.

This clone was observed a single time. The chain has TRBV2 and TRBJ1-1; D is unresolved. This CDR3 is 15 amino acids long. The germline V and J ends were trimmed by 6 bases and 1 base, with 15 bases remaining between them. The germline V gene has CDR1 SNHLY and CDR2 FYNNEI. Written as DNA, the CDR3 is TGTGCCAGCAGGATAGAAGCCCCCTCGAACACTGAAGCTTTCTTT. This encodes CASRIEAPSNTEAFF.

The chain is built from TRBV7-9 and TRBJ1-1, with D perhaps TRBD1 (5 bases). This CDR3 has 14 amino acids. V gave up 8 bases and J gave up 7 bases, with 20 bases separating them. Germline-derived CDR1 and CDR2 are SEHNR and FQNEAQ (reference sequence). The CDR3 DNA sequence: TGTGCCAGCGGCTGGGAAAGGGGAGGGCATGAAGCTTTCTTT. Encoded protein: CASGWERGGHEAFF.

This clone occurred once. The chain employs TRBV7-9 and TRBJ1-1, with 7 bases identical to TRBD1. The junction had 14 bases not matched to a gene; V was cut back by 1 base and J by 0 bases. The germline V gene encodes CDR1 SEHNR and CDR2 FQNEAQ (reference sequence). The CDR3 sequence is 19 residues long. CDR3 in amino acids: CASSLDRGTGAGLNTEAFF. The CDR3, as DNA: TGTGCCAGCAGCTTAGATAGGGGAACAGGGGCAGGGTTGAACACTGAAGCTTTCTTT. The full variable domain, in which reference TRBV7-9 and TRBJ1-1 provide the parts outside the CDR3, is DTGVSQNPRHKITKRGQNVTFRCDPISEHNRLYWYRQTLGQGPEFLTYFQNEAQLEKSRLLSDRFSAERPKGSFSTLEIQRTEQGDSAMYLCASSLDRGTGAGLNTEAFFGQGTRLTVV.

V and J are TRBV11-2 and TRBJ1-3; TRBD1 is a possible D gene (5 bases). Germline V gene data show CDR1 as SGHAT and CDR2 as FQNNGV. The V and J ends lost 3 bases and 0 bases respectively, with 12 bases between them. The CDR3 contains 16 residues. CDR3 DNA: TGTGCCAGCAGCTTTCAGGGAGCTCGCTCTGGAAACACCATATATTTT. This encodes CASSFQGARSGNTIYF.